The subject of this entry is one TCR beta chain. The target antigen is unknown. V lost 0 bases to trimming and J lost 3 bases, with 14 bases between them. CDR1 is LNHNV, CDR2 YYDKDF, per germline (reference sequence). The CDR3 sequence is 16 residues long. The treatment denotes: approximately nine-day PBMC culture with coronavirus spike peptide pools or control peptides (ViraFEST assay). Expansion of antigen-specific T cells with peptide pools by ViraFEST preceded sequencing of TCRs. The sample comes from a study of vaccination and CD4 T cells after COVID-19. Study information: Convalescent donors: six male, four female; seven Caucasian, two Asian, one multiracial, two Hispanic. Each post-COVID sample was drawn after diagnosis, and the median interval was roughly 97 days (range 35 to 161).

The Oncomine TCR Beta short-read assay was what sequenced the DNA obtained from cultured CD4+ T cells. From the PCR reads, TCRdb called clonotypes with MiXCR, one entry per CDR3 protein. The sample has around 25,000 distinct CDR3 sequences; approximately 50% are singletons. Study-wide results and limits: Median reactive clonotypes, those recognizing SARS-CoV-2, rose from 21 to 38, not significantly.

This chain uses TRBV15 with TRBJ1-1, with D unclear. The receptor was derived from a human donor who had recovered from COVID-19. What was sequenced was CD4+ T cells from blood, cultured in vitro. The CDR3 is CATSRDGRSGDTEAFF. In DNA, the CDR3 is TGTGCCACCAGCAGAGATGGTCGGAGCGGGGACACTGAAGCTTTCTTT.